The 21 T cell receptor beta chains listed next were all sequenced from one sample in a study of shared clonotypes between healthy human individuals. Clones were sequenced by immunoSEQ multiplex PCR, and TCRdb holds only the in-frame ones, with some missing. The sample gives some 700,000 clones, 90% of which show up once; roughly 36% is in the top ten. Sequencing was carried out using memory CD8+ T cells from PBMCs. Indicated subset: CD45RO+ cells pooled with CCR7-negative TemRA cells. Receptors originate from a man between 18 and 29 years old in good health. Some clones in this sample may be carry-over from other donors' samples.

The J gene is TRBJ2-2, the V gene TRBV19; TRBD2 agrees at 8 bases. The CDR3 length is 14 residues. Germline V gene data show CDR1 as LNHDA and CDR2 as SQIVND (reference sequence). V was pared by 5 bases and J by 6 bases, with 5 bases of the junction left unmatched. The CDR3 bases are TGTGCCAGTAGTTGGCGGGGGGCGGCCGGGGAGCTGTTTTTT. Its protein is CASSWRGAAGELFF.

CDR3 DNA sequence: TGTGCCAGCAGCTTCAGGCCGAATGAGCAGTTCTTC. As protein: CASSFRPNEQFF. The chain is built from TRBV5-6 and TRBJ2-1; no firm D call. Looked up from germline, CDR1 is SGHDT and CDR2 is YYEEEE. V was shortened by 2 bases and J by 7 bases, with 7 bases between the two germline ends. The CDR3 runs 12 residues.

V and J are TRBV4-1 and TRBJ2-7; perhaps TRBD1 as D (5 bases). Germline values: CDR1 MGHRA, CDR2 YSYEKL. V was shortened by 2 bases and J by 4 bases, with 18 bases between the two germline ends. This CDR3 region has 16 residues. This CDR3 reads CASSQLDSPRIYEQYF. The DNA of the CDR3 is TGCGCCAGCAGCCAACTCGACAGTCCCCGCATATACGAGCAGTACTTC.

CDR3 sequence (DNA): TGTGCCAGCAGCTTAATCGAATCAGATACGCAGTATTTT. This gives the protein CASSLIESDTQYF. The chain is built from TRBV7-9 and TRBJ2-3, with no clear D. CDR3 length: 13 amino acids. CDR1 and CDR2 (germline): SEHNR, FQNEAQ (reference sequence). The ends were cut back, 2 bases at V and 4 bases at J, with 7 bases in the middle. Combining the CDR3 with reference TRBV7-9 and TRBJ2-3 gives the whole variable domain DTGVSQNPRHKITKRGQNVTFRCDPISEHNRLYWYRQTLGQGPEFLTYFQNEAQLEKSRLLSDRFSAERPKGSFSTLEIQRTEQGDSAMYLCASSLIESDTQYFGPGTRLTVL.

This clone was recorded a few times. CDR3 amino acids: CASSLVGYEAFF. As DNA, the CDR3 is TGTGCCAGCAGCTTAGTAGGGTATGAAGCTTTCTTT. The V gene is TRBV7-9, the J gene TRBJ1-1; D ambiguous. This CDR3 region has 12 residues. The germline CDR1 and CDR2 sequences are SEHNR and FQNEAQ (reference sequence). The V and J ends lost 1 base and 7 bases respectively, with 7 bases between them.

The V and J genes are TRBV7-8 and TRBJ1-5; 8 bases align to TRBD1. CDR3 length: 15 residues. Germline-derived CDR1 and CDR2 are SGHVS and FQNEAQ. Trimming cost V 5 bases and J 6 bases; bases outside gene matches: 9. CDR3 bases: TGTGCCAGCAGCCGGACAGGGTTGAAGGCTCAGCCCCAGCATTTT. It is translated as CASSRTGLKAQPQHF.

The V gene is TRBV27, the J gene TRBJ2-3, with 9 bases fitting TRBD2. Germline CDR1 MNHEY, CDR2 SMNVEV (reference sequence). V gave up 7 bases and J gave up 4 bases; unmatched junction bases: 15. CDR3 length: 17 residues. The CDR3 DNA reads TGTGCCAGCAACAACTGGGAACTAGCGGGCCGACCAGATACGCAGTATTTT. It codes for CASNNWELAGRPDTQYF.

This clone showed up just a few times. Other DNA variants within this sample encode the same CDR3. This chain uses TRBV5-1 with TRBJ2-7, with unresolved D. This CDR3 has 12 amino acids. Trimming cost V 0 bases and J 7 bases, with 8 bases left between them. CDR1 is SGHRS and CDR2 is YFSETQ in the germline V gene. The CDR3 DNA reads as TGCGCCAGCAGCTTGGGGGGTCGAGAGCAGTACTTC. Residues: CASSLGGREQYF.

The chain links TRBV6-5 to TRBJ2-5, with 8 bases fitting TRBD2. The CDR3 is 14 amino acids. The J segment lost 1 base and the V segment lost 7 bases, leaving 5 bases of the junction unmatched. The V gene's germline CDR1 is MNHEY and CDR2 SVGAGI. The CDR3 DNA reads TGTGCCAGCAAGCGGGAGACATCCCAAGAGACCCAGTACTTC. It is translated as CASKRETSQETQYF.

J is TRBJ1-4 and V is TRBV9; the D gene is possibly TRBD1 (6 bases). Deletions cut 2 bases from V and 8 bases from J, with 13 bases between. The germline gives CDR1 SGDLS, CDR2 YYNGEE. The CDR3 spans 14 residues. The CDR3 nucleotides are TGTGCCAGCAGCGTCGGGGACACTATGGAAAAACTGTTTTTT. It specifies CASSVGDTMEKLFF.

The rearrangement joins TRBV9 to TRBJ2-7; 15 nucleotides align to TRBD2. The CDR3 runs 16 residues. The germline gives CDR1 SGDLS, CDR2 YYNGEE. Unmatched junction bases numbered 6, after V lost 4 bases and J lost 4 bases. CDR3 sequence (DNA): TGTGCCAGCAGCCCAGGACTAGCGGGAGGGGATTACGAGCAGTACTTC. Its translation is CASSPGLAGGDYEQYF.

The CDR3 is CASSSQRQPNYGYTF. The CDR3, as DNA: TGTGCCAGCAGCTCCCAACGACAGCCTAACTATGGCTACACCTTC. The chain carries TRBV13 and TRBJ1-2; a weak D match, TRBD1 (5 bases). CDR1 PRHDT and CDR2 FYEKMQ come from the germline V gene (reference sequence). The CDR3 contains 15 residues. V dropped 4 bases and J dropped 0 bases, with 12 bases sitting between them.

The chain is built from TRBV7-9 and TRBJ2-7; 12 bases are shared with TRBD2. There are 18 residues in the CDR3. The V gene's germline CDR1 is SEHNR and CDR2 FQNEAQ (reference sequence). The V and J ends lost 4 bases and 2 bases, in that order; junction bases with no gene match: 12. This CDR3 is CASSSQLAGGPVPYEQYF. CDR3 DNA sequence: TGTGCCAGCAGCTCCCAGCTAGCGGGAGGGCCGGTTCCCTACGAGCAGTACTTC.

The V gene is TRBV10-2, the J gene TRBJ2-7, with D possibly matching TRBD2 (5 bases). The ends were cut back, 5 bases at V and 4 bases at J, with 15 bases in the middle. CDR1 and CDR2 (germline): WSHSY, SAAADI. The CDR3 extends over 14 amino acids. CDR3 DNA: TGCGCCAGCAGTCCGATTGGTCTAGCTTACGAGCAGTACTTC. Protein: CASSPIGLAYEQYF.

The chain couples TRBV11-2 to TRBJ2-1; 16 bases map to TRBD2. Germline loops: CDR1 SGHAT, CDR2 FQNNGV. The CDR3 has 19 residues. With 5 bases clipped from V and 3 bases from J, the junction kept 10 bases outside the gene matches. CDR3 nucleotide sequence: TGTGCCAGCAGCCTCCATGGGACTAGCGGGAGGGCCAGCTACAATGAGCAGTTCTTC. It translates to CASSLHGTSGRASYNEQFF. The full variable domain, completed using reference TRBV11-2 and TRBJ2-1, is EAGVAQSPRYKIIEKRQSVAFWCNPISGHATLYWYQQILGQGPKLLIQFQNNGVVDDSQLPKDRFSAERLKGVDSTLKIQPAKLEDSAVYLCASSLHGTSGRASYNEQFFGPGTRLTVL.

The CDR3 sequence is CSVELTGISYEQYF. The DNA of the CDR3 is TGCAGCGTTGAACTCACAGGTATTTCGTACGAGCAGTACTTC. The rearrangement links TRBV29-1 to TRBJ2-7; D perhaps matches TRBD1 (5 bases). The ends were cut back, 2 bases at V and 4 bases at J, with 15 bases in the middle. CDR1 and CDR2 from the germline V gene are SQVTM and ANQGSEA. This CDR3 comprises 14 residues.

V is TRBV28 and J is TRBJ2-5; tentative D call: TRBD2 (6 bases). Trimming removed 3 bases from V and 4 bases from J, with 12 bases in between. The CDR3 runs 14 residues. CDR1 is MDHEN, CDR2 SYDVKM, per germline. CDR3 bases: TGTGCCAGCAGTTTCGGGACTGGGACAGAGACCCAGTACTTC. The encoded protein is CASSFGTGTETQYF.

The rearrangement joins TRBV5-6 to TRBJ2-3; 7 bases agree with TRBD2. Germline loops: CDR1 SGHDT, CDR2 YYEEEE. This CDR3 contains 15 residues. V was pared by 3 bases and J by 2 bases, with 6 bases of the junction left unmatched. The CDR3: CASSSGGSITDTQYF. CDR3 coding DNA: TGTGCCAGCAGCTCGGGCGGGAGTATCACAGATACGCAGTATTTT.

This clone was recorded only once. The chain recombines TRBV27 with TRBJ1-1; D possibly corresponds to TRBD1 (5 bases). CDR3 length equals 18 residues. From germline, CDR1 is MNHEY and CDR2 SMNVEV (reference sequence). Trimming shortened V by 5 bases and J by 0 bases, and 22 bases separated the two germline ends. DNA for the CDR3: TGTGCCAGCAGTCCCCTCGGGCAGGGATTAACCATGAACACTGAAGCTTTCTTT. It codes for CASSPLGQGLTMNTEAFF.

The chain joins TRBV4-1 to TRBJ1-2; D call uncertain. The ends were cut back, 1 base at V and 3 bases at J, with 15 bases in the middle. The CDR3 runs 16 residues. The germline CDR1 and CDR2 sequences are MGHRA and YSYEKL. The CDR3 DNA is TGCGCCAGCAGCCAAGTAAGTGTACGCAAGGACTATGGCTACACCTTC. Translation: CASSQVSVRKDYGYTF.

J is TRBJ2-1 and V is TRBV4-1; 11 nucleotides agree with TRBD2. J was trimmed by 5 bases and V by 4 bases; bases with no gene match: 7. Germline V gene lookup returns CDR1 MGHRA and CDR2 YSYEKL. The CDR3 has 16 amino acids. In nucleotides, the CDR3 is TGCGCCAGCAGCCTACTGACTAGCGGGGCTGACAATGAGCAGTTCTTC. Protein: CASSLLTSGADNEQFF.